The 22 T cell receptor beta chains below come from one sample, sequenced in a study of cytomegalovirus exposure and HLA in healthy donors. Produced via immunoSEQ multiplex PCR; TCRdb's table is partial and in-frame only. Of more than 300,000 clones in the sample, around 86% were seen once. Sequencing was carried out using PBMCs. The receptor set was obtained from a young woman in good health and CMV-seronegative.

J is TRBJ2-5 and V is TRBV14; 11 bases fit TRBD2. CDR1 and CDR2 from the germline V gene are SGHDN and FVKESK. Unmatched junction bases numbered 8, after V lost 1 base and J lost 4 bases. This CDR3 region has 17 residues. The CDR3 region has the DNA TGTGCCAGCAGCCAAGGTCGACTAGCGGGATCAGGAGAGACCCAGTACTTC. Its translation: CASSQGRLAGSGETQYF.

The chain joins TRBV5-1 to TRBJ2-1, with D maybe TRBD1 (6 bases). Trimming left V 5 bases short and J 9 bases short, with 9 bases between. This CDR3 region has 11 residues. CDR1 and CDR2 (germline): SGHRS, YFSETQ. For the CDR3, the DNA is TGCGCCAGCAGTTCAGGGGCTGAGCAGTTCTTC. Translated, it gives CASSSGAEQFF. Supplemented by reference TRBV5-1 and TRBJ2-1, the full variable domain reads KAGVTQTPRYLIKTRGQQVTLSCSPISGHRSVSWYQQTPGQGLQFLFEYFSETQRNKGNFPGRFSGRQFSNSRSEMNVSTLELGDSALYLCASSSGAEQFFGPGTRLTVL.

The gene calls are TRBV13 and TRBJ2-2; 7 positions match TRBD2. This CDR3 has 15 amino acids. V dropped 8 bases and J dropped 2; count of bases not matched to a gene: 8. Germline values: CDR1 PRHDT, CDR2 FYEKMQ (reference sequence). This CDR3 is CASARAGVNTGELFF. The CDR3, as DNA: TGTGCCAGCGCCAGGGCGGGGGTAAACACCGGGGAGCTGTTTTTT.

The chain joins TRBV2 to TRBJ2-3; 8 bases match TRBD2. Germline V gives CDR1 SNHLY, CDR2 FYNNEI. Trimming cost V 7 bases and J 5 bases; bases outside gene matches: 8. CDR3 size: 14 residues. CDR3 protein: CASKTAGGRDTQYF. The CDR3 DNA reads TGTGCCAGCAAGACGGCGGGGGGTAGAGATACGCAGTATTTT.

This chain uses TRBV9 with TRBJ2-1; 13 bases line up with TRBD2. This CDR3 contains 16 residues. Germline CDR1 SGDLS, CDR2 YYNGEE. V trimming: 4 bases; J trimming: 4 bases; junction bases outside the gene matches: 5. CDR3 DNA: TGTGCCAGCAGCCCGCCGGGACTAGCGGGATACAATGAGCAGTTCTTC. It codes for CASSPPGLAGYNEQFF.

The V call is TRBV5-4, the J call TRBJ1-1; D might be TRBD1 (6 bases). The CDR3 covers 12 residues. Deletions cut 2 bases from V and 6 bases from J, with 8 bases between. Germline loops: CDR1 SGHNT, CDR2 YYREEE (reference sequence). As DNA, the CDR3 is TGTGCCAGCAGCTTCGCAGGGGCTGAAGCTTTCTTT. Translating it yields CASSFAGAEAFF.

This chain links TRBV10-1 with TRBJ2-2, with D tentatively TRBD1 (6 bases). CDR3 size: 13 residues. V gave up 6 bases and J gave up 4 bases, with 9 bases separating them. In germline, CDR1 is WNHNN, CDR2 SYGVQD (reference sequence). CDR3 protein: CASRDSLTGELFF. In DNA, the CDR3 is TGCGCCAGCAGGGACAGCCTCACCGGGGAGCTGTTTTTT.

The rearrangement joins TRBV7-9 to TRBJ1-5, with 7 bases identical to TRBD1. This CDR3 spans 14 amino acids. The germline gives CDR1 SEHNR, CDR2 FQNEAQ (reference sequence). V lost 6 bases, J lost 4 bases, and 6 bases stayed unmatched. In DNA, the CDR3 is TGTGCCAGCAGTCCCGGGACAGTGAATCAGCCCCAGCATTTT. Translated: CASSPGTVNQPQHF. The variable domain in full, completed from reference TRBV7-9 and TRBJ1-5, reads DTGVSQNPRHKITKRGQNVTFRCDPISEHNRLYWYRQTLGQGPEFLTYFQNEAQLEKSRLLSDRFSAERPKGSFSTLEIQRTEQGDSAMYLCASSPGTVNQPQHFGDGTRLSIL.

The CDR3 reads CASSAGLAGGRGTDTQYF. DNA for the CDR3: TGTGCCAGCAGTGCTGGACTAGCGGGGGGCCGAGGCACAGATACGCAGTATTTT. The chain joins TRBV2 to TRBJ2-3, with 14 bases identical to TRBD2. CDR1 and CDR2 (germline): SNHLY, FYNNEI. The CDR3 is 18 residues long. J was trimmed by 1 base and V by 4 bases; bases with no gene match: 7.

V and J are TRBV6-1 and TRBJ1-5; D possibly corresponds to TRBD1 (6 bases). Trimming removed 1 base from V and 1 base from J, with 14 bases in between. In germline, CDR1 is MNHNS, CDR2 SASEGT. The CDR3 covers 17 residues. In DNA, the CDR3 is TGTGCCAGCAGTGAAGTCCCTCCCGGGACAAGCAATCAGCCCCAGCATTTT. As protein: CASSEVPPGTSNQPQHF.

The V call is TRBV6-5, the J call TRBJ2-3; a weak D match, TRBD1 (6 bases). CDR1 is MNHEY, CDR2 SVGAGI, per germline. Trimming cost V 0 bases and J 5 bases, with 15 bases left between them. There are 16 residues in the CDR3. This CDR3 reads CASSYSSMADRDTQYF. Here the CDR3 DNA reads TGTGCCAGCAGTTACTCGAGCATGGCGGACAGAGATACGCAGTATTTT.

The V gene is TRBV5-1, the J gene TRBJ2-5, with 8 bases aligning to TRBD1. The length of the CDR3 is 13 residues. In germline, CDR1 is SGHRS, CDR2 YFSETQ. Trimming cost V 7 bases and J 2 bases; bases outside gene matches: 4. The CDR3 protein is CASGQGRQETQYF. The CDR3 DNA follows: TGCGCCAGCGGACAGGGCCGTCAAGAGACCCAGTACTTC.

The gene calls are TRBV28 and TRBJ2-1, with D maybe TRBD2 (5 bases). The V gene's germline CDR1 is MDHEN and CDR2 SYDVKM. The CDR3 has 11 amino acids. Trimming removed 7 bases at V and 5 bases at J, with 6 bases between. CDR3 coding DNA: TGTGCCAGCACCGGGGACAATGAGCAGTTCTTC. Protein product: CASTGDNEQFF.

CDR3 nucleotides: TGTGCCAGCAGCTTACTAGCGGATTCCTACGAGCAGTACTTC. This translates into CASSLLADSYEQYF. The V and J genes are TRBV5-6 and TRBJ2-7, with TRBD2 identical over 8 bases. Germline V gives CDR1 SGHDT, CDR2 YYEEEE. The CDR3 totals 14 residues. J gave up 1 base and V 2 bases, and 2 bases lay outside the gene matches.

The rearrangement links TRBV27 to TRBJ2-7; 9 bases are a match to TRBD2. The CDR3 covers 16 residues. The germline V gene has CDR1 MNHEY and CDR2 SMNVEV (reference sequence). V shed 6 bases and J 3 bases; nucleotides not matched to a gene: 12. CDR3 amino acids: CASRSPGIAGDYEQYF. DNA of the CDR3: TGTGCCAGCAGATCCCCCGGGATAGCGGGAGACTACGAGCAGTACTTC.

The chain couples TRBV7-8 to TRBJ1-6, with 9 bases lining up with TRBD1. CDR3 length: 18 amino acids. Germline CDR1 SGHVS, CDR2 FQNEAQ. V lost 3 bases to trimming and J lost 2 bases; unmatched junction nucleotides: 8. CDR3: CASSLGDRVVTYNSPLHF. The CDR3 DNA reads as TGTGCCAGCAGCTTGGGGGACAGGGTAGTCACCTATAATTCACCCCTCCACTTT. Supplemented by reference TRBV7-8 and TRBJ1-6, the full variable domain reads GAGVSQSPRYKVAKRGQDVALRCDPISGHVSLFWYQQALGQGPEFLTYFQNEAQLDKSGLPSDRFFAERPEGSVSTLKIQRTQQEDSAVYLCASSLGDRVVTYNSPLHFGNGTRLTVT.

V usage is TRBV7-9 and J usage is TRBJ1-1; no firm D call. The ends were cut back, 1 base at V and 0 bases at J, with 9 bases in the middle. Per the germline V gene, CDR1 is SEHNR and CDR2 is FQNEAQ (reference sequence). This CDR3 is built from 15 residues. The chain's CDR3 is CASSLVLPLNTEAFF. CDR3 nucleotide sequence: TGTGCCAGCAGCTTAGTTCTACCTTTGAACACTGAAGCTTTCTTT.

This rearrangement joins TRBV27 to TRBJ2-7; 9 nucleotides align to TRBD2. The ends lost 2 bases at V and 4 bases at J; junction bases unmatched: 6. This CDR3 is built from 15 residues. CDR1 is MNHEY, CDR2 SMNVEV, per germline (reference sequence). The CDR3 sequence is CASSLRGLASYEQYF. In DNA, the CDR3 is TGTGCCAGCAGTTTACGGGGACTAGCTTCATACGAGCAGTACTTC.

With respect to this clone: The same CDR3 arises from other DNA sequences in this sample as well. The chain joins TRBV27 to TRBJ2-7, with a tentative D call TRBD2 (6 bases). The V and J ends lost 2 bases and 6 bases respectively, with 11 bases between them. The CDR3 loop spans 13 amino acids. Per germline, CDR1 MNHEY and CDR2 SMNVEV (reference sequence). The CDR3 region has the DNA TGTGCCAGCAGTTTAGGGGGGTTCGGCGAGCAGTACTTC. Translation gives CASSLGGFGEQYF.

The genes are TRBV6-1 and TRBJ2-3, with 9 bases fitting TRBD2. Trimming cost V 3 bases and J 0 bases; bases outside gene matches: 10. Germline CDR1 and CDR2: MNHNS and SASEGT. This CDR3 region has 18 residues. Here the CDR3 reads CASSDGGLAGRSTDTQYF. DNA of the CDR3: TGTGCCAGCAGTGATGGTGGCCTAGCGGGGAGAAGCACAGATACGCAGTATTTT.

V is TRBV4-1 and J is TRBJ2-7; TRBD1 aligns across 9 bases. V shed 5 bases and J 2 bases; nucleotides not matched to a gene: 7. The CDR3 covers 15 residues. CDR1 and CDR2 (germline): MGHRA, YSYEKL. The CDR3, as DNA: TGCGCCAGCAGCGCCCGACAGGGGGGTCCCTACGAGCAGTACTTC. Amino acid sequence: CASSARQGGPYEQYF.

This chain uses TRBV7-3 with TRBJ2-3, with 12 bases identical to TRBD2. This CDR3 has 15 residues. Losses at the gene ends were 3 bases for V and 4 bases for J; bases not matched to a gene: 2. From germline, CDR1 is SGHTA and CDR2 FQGTGA. CDR3 protein: CASSLGTSGSDTQYF. Here the CDR3 DNA reads TGTGCCAGCAGCTTGGGGACTAGCGGGTCAGATACGCAGTATTTT.